This T cell receptor beta chain originates from a study of regulatory T cells in long-lasting Graves disease. Construction of the TCR beta libraries employed iRepertoire HTBI primers in conjunction with Arm-PCR of CDR3 regions. TCRdb itself ran the multiplex PCR reads through MiXCR, one entry per CDR3 protein. The data contain around 320,000 distinct CDR3 sequences, over 15% of them singletons. Only a few counts were recorded for this clonotype. Regarding time point: newly diagnosed GD, antithyroid drugs for less than 3 months. From PBMCs, RNA was extracted and then used to make the TCR library. V lost 7 bases and J 0 bases, leaving 8 bases between the germline ends. Germline-derived CDR1 and CDR2 are SNHLY and FYNNEI. The CDR3 runs 13 residues. This sample was also put to use in a study of T cells in Graves' hyperthyroidism and ophthalmopathy. From that study: Progression to ophthalmopathy was predicted a median of roughly 6.5 months early.

The sequence came from a man aged 40-49 years with Graves disease. The sample here was peripheral blood mononuclear cells (PBMCs), taken at new diagnosis, from a patient treated with antithyroid drugs. The gene calls are TRBV2 and TRBJ2-3, with D unresolved. The CDR3 nucleotides are TGTGCCAGCAAGGCGTCTAGCACAGATACGCAGTATTTT. Amino acids: CASKASSTDTQYF. Full variable domain (remainder filled in from reference TRBV2 and TRBJ2-3): EPEVTQTPSHQVTQMGQEVILRCVPISNHLYFYWYRQILGQKVEFLVSFYNNEISEKSEIFDDQFSVERPDGSNFTLKIRSTKLEDSAMYFCASKASSTDTQYFGPGTRLTVL.